This TCR beta chain emerged from a study of Graves' ophthalmopathy and Graves' hyperthyroidism. As concerns this clonotype: What it recognizes is unknown.

Overall study findings and caveats: Ophthalmopathy was separated from stable hyperthyroidism by a 13-signature model with roughly 91% sensitivity and just under 84% specificity. Clonotypes were expanded in thyroid at above 0.001 frequency, and most also appeared in blood. The model's prediction of ophthalmopathy progression had approximately 67% sensitivity and 72% to 80% specificity.

RNA served as the template for amplifying TCR beta CDR3 regions. A first-round RT-PCR used HTBI primers, followed by a second-round multiplex PCR. TCRdb used MiXCR to reprocess the multiplex PCR reads, holding one entry per CDR3 protein. There are roughly 600,000 distinct CDR3 sequences in the sample; about two fifths occur only once, and 3.5% to 4.5% lies in the top ten. The CDR3 has 15 amino acids. The germline V gene has CDR1 SGHAT and CDR2 FQDESV (reference sequence). V lost 5 bases and J lost 6; bases outside the gene matches: 6. Exclusion covered patients with other autoimmune diseases or uncontrolled infections (as well as pregnancy or lactation).

This receptor was obtained from an adult man with Graves' hyperthyroidism. The genes are TRBV11-1 and TRBJ1-4; 10 positions agree with TRBD1. Sequencing input: peripheral blood or thyroid tissue (not recorded which). The CDR3 reads CASSALGQGYEKLFF. CDR3 bases: TGTGCCAGCAGCGCACTGGGACAGGGGTATGAAAAACTGTTTTTT.